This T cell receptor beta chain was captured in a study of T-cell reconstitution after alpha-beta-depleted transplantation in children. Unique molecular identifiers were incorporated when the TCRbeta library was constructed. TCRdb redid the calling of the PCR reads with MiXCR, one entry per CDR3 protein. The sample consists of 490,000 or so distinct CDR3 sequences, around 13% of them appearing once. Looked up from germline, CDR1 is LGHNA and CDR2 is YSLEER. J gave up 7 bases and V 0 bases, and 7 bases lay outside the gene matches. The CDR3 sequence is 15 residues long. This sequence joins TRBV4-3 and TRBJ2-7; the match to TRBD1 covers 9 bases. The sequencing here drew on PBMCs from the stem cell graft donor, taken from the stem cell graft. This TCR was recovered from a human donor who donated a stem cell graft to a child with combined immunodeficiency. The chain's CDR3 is CASSQEPDRGGEQYF. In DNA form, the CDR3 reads TGCGCCAGCAGCCAAGAACCCGACAGGGGGGGGGAGCAGTACTTC.